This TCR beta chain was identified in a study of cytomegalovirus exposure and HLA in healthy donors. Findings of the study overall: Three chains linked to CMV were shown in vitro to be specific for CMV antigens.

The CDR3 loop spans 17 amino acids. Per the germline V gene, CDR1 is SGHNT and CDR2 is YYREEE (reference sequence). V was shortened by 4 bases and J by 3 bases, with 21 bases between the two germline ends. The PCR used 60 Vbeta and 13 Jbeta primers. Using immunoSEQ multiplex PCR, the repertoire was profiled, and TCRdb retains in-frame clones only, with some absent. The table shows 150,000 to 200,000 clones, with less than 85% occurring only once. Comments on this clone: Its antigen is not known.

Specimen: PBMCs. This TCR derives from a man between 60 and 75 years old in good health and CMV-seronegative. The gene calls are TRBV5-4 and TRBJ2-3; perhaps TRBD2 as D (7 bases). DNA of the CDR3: TGTGCCAGCAGCCCCGCGGCCGGGGGGCGCGCGACAGATACGCAGTATTTT. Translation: CASSPAAGGRATDTQYF.